The clone carrying this T cell receptor (beta chain) was recorded once. The data stem from a study of blood T cell repertoires in COVID-19. About the research overall: Sites in the United States, Italy and Spain provided acute and convalescent COVID-19 samples. Sources were T cells, B-cell-depleted T cells, or PBMCs; the material itself was cDNA or gDNA.

This CDR3 comprises 16 residues. Germline V gene lookup returns CDR1 LGHNA and CDR2 YNFKEQ. The junction had 9 bases not matched to a gene; V was cut back by 5 bases and J by 2 bases. Per the authors' pipeline: Amplification of reference gene primers provided the estimated nucleated cell counts. Sequencing used immunoSEQ multiplex PCR; TCRdb keeps in-frame clones, though not all of them. The V and J calls and the clone size are those of that table, but D and trimming were determined from the DNA. The sample shows 98,000 or so clones, 88% of them seen only once. Source material: peripheral blood. This clonotype was obtained from a human donor in a cohort sampled during active COVID-19. V gene TRBV4-2 combines with J gene TRBJ2-7, with TRBD1 identical over 10 bases. CDR3 sequence (DNA): TGTGCCAGCAGCGCTGAAGTGGGGACAGGGGCCTACGAGCAGTACTTC. Residues: CASSAEVGTGAYEQYF.